This passage covers 6 T cell receptor beta chains from one sample sequenced in a study of Ad26.COV2.S vaccination and SARS-CoV-2 variants. The table came from immunoSEQ multiplex PCR; TCRdb's copy has only in-frame clones and leaves some out. This sample yields 400,000 or so clones, of which roughly nine tenths are seen a single time; 3.5% belongs to the top ten. Treatment indicated: 15 to 20 received Ad26.COV2.S at low or high dose, single or two shots; 5 received placebo; per-sample allocation not given. It was on day 63 after the first vaccine or placebo injection that samples were taken. The source was peripheral blood, collected in a trial of Ad26.COV2.S vaccine versus placebo. The receptor set was obtained from a person between 18 and 65 years old who received the Ad26.COV2.S COVID-19 vaccine or a placebo.

J is TRBJ1-5 and V is TRBV2, with 8 bases matching TRBD1. This CDR3 is 14 amino acids long. Trimming cost V 6 bases and J 5 bases; bases outside gene matches: 6. Germline assignment: CDR1 SNHLY and CDR2 FYNNEI. The CDR3, as DNA: TGTGCCAGCAGCGCCGGACAGGGTTATCAGCCCCAGCATTTT. This sequence encodes CASSAGQGYQPQHF.

The chain is built from TRBV25-1 and TRBJ2-5; D is unresolved. V was pared by 6 bases and J by 1 base, with 15 bases between. The length of the CDR3 is 15 residues. Germline CDR1 and CDR2: MGHDK and SYGVNS. CDR3 bases: TGTGCCAGCAGCCAAGGCGGTAGTCTCCAAGAGACCCAGTACTTC. Protein: CASSQGGSLQETQYF. Combining the CDR3 with reference TRBV25-1 and TRBJ2-5 gives the whole variable domain EADIYQTPRYLVIGTGKKITLECSQTMGHDKMYWYQQDPGMELHLIHYSYGVNSTEKGDLSSESTVSRIRTEHFPLTLESARPSHTSQYLCASSQGGSLQETQYFGPGTRLLVL.

The chain carries TRBV5-4 and TRBJ1-1; D is possibly TRBD1 (5 bases). The ends were cut back, 5 bases at V and 0 bases at J, with 11 bases in the middle. CDR1 and CDR2 from the germline V gene are SGHNT and YYREEE (reference sequence). The CDR3 loop spans 14 amino acids. Here the CDR3 reads CASSFREVNTEAFF. The DNA of the CDR3 is TGTGCCAGCAGTTTCAGGGAAGTGAACACTGAAGCTTTCTTT.

The chain has TRBV5-1 and TRBJ2-7, with 8 bases identical to TRBD1. V shed 2 bases, J shed 2 bases, and the junction held 6 bases outside the gene matches. CDR1 is SGHRS, CDR2 YFSETQ, per germline. This CDR3 region has 15 residues. For the CDR3, the DNA is TGCGCCAGCAGCTTTGACAGGGGAAGAACCTACGAGCAGTACTTC. Protein sequence: CASSFDRGRTYEQYF.

The chain combines TRBV27 with TRBJ2-5; 7 nucleotides agree with TRBD1. Germline lookup yields CDR1 MNHEY and CDR2 SMNVEV (reference sequence). There are 14 residues in the CDR3. The V segment lost 2 bases and the J segment 5 bases; nucleotides outside the gene matches: 5. The CDR3 DNA reads as TGTGCCAGCAGTTTAACACAGGGGCCCGAGACCCAGTACTTC. Translating gives CASSLTQGPETQYF.

V gene TRBV27 combines with J gene TRBJ1-2; D unresolved. V was shortened by 5 bases and J by 4 bases, with 11 bases between the two germline ends. Germline V lookup: CDR1 MNHEY, CDR2 SMNVEV (reference sequence). The CDR3 is 13 amino acids. CDR3 sequence reads: CASSPQGIYGYTF. The CDR3 DNA reads TGTGCCAGCAGTCCCCAAGGGATCTATGGCTACACCTTC.